This T cell receptor beta chain was observed in a study of cytomegalovirus exposure and HLA in healthy donors. Donors sampled were nominally healthy, though unrecorded immune exposures were likely. As concerns this clone: Its antigen is not known.

Points from the study as a whole: In a later analysis, TCR beta V- and J-gene trimming showed a link to a missense DCLRE1C variant. Analyses of presence/absence relied on an assumption of roughly uniform sequencing depth across donors. Being indistinguishable, some V segments were excluded, TRBV6-2 and TRBV6-3 among them.

With 60 Vbeta and 13 Jbeta primers, the PCR was carried out. The table came from immunoSEQ multiplex PCR; TCRdb's copy has only in-frame clones and leaves some out. The sample has about 64,000 clones, around 77% seen once. The germline gives CDR1 LNHNV, CDR2 YYDKDF (reference sequence). The V and J ends lost 2 bases and 5 bases respectively, with 15 bases between them. The CDR3 consists of 15 residues. This sequence was found in a male donor in good health and CMV-seropositive. The sequencing sample was made of PBMCs. This chain uses TRBV15 with TRBJ2-5; maybe TRBD1 (6 bases). The CDR3 DNA reads as TGTGCCACCAGCAGACAGGGGCTCAGTGCGGAGACCCAGTACTTC. This codes for CATSRQGLSAETQYF.